Listed here is a single TCR beta chain. This specimen comes from a study of OX40 agonist ivuxolimab in advanced cancers. Trimming took 7 bases from V and 8 from J; bases not matched to a gene: 8. The germline gives CDR1 SNHLY, CDR2 FYNNEI. This CDR3 is built from 15 residues. TCRdb keeps only in-frame clones here, not all; method: immunoSEQ multiplex PCR. The top ten hold under 0.55% of the sample, which has approximately 74,000 clones, over 75% seen once. This TCR was recovered from an adult with an advanced solid tumor such as melanoma, head and neck, liver or kidney cancer. Here the sequenced sample was CD4+ or CD8+ T cells sorted from blood, taken in a trial of the OX40 agonist ivuxolimab. The genes are TRBV2 and TRBJ2-2; 12 bases are shared with TRBD2. The CDR3 nucleotides read TGTGCCAGCACCGCTAGCGGGGGGGTATTAGGGGAGCTGTTTTTT. It encodes CASTASGGVLGELFF.